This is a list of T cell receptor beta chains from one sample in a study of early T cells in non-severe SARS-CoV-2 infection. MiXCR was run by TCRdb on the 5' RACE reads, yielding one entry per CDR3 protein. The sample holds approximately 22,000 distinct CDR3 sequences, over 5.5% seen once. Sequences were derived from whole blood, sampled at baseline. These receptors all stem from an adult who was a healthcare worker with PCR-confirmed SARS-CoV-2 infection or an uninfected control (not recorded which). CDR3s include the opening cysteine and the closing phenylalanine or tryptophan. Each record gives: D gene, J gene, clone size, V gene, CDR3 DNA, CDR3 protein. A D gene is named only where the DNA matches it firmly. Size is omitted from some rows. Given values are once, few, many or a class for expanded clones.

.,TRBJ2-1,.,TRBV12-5,TGTGCTAGTGGTCCAGGGACGCCTTCCTACAATGAGCAGTTCTTC,CASGPGTPSYNEQFF
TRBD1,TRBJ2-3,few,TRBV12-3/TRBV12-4,TGTGCCAGCAAAGAGGGACAGAACACAGATACGCAGTATTTT,CASKEGQNTDTQYF
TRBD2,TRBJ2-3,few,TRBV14,TGTGCCAGCAGCCCCCGGGTAGCGGGGATCACAGATACGCAGTATTTT,CASSPRVAGITDTQYF
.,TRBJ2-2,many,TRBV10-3,TGTGCCACCGACCCCCAACAGGGACCCGCTGGTCCCGGAAACACCGGGGAGCTGTTTTTT,CATDPQQGPAGPGNTGELFF
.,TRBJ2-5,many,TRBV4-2,TGTGCCAGCAGCCAAGACCGAGGGGAGACCCAGTACTTC,CASSQDRGETQYF
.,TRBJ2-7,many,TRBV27,TGTGCCAGCAGGCCAGTTAGAAGCTCCTACGAGCAGTACTTC,CASRPVRSSYEQYF
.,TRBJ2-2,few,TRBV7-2,TGTGCCAGCTCGACAGGTCCCACCGGGGAGCTGTTTTTT,CASSTGPTGELFF
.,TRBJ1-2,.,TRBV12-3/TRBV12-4,TGTGCCAGCACCTTAGTCGACCCCCAGGTTTCTGGCTACACCTTC,CASTLVDPQVSGYTF
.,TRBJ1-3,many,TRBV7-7,TGTGCCAGCTCGACGGGACCTCCTTACTCTGGAAACACCATATATTTT,CASSTGPPYSGNTIYF
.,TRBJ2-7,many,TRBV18,TGTGCCAGCTCAATAGACAGGAGCTCCTACGAGCAGTACTTC,CASSIDRSSYEQYF
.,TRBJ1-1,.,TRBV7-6,TGTGCCAGCAGTTCTCGACGGAACACTGAAGCTTTCTTT,CASSSRRNTEAFF
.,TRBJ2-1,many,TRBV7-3,TGTGCCAGCAGCCCACCTGGCGGTGAGCAGTTCTTC,CASSPPGGEQFF
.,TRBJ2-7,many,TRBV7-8,TGTGCCAGCAGCTTAGTCGGCAGCTCCTACGAGCAGTACTTC,CASSLVGSSYEQYF